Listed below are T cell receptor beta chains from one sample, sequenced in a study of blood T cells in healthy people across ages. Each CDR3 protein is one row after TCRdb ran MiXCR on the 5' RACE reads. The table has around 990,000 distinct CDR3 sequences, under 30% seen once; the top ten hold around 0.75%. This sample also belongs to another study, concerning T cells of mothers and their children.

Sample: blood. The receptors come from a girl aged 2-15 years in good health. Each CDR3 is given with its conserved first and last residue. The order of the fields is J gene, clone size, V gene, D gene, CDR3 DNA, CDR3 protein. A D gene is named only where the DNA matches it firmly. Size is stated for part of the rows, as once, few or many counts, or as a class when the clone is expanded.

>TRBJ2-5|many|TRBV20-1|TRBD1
TGCAGTGCTAGTTTAACAGGGGCTGAGACCCAGTACTTC
CSASLTGAETQYF
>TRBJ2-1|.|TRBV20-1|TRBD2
TGCAGTGCTAGAGATAGCGGGGGTACAGTCTACAATGAGCAGTTCTTC
CSARDSGGTVYNEQFF
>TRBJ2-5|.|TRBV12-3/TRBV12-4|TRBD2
TGTGCCAGCCGCGAGGACGGGGGGGCCGAAGAGACCCAGTACTTC
CASREDGGAEETQYF
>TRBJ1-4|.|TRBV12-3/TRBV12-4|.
TGTGCCAGCAGTTCAAATGGACTGACTAATGAAAAACTGTTTTTT
CASSSNGLTNEKLFF
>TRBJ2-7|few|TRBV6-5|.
TGTGCCAGCAGTACCCAAGACACACTCTACGAGCAGTACTTC
CASSTQDTLYEQYF
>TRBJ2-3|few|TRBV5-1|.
TGCGCCAGCAGCTTGGTACAACAGGGAGGCACAGATACGCAGTATTTT
CASSLVQQGGTDTQYF
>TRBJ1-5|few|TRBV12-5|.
TGTGCTAGTGGTTTGGTGGGCCAGCCCCAGCATTTT
CASGLVGQPQHF
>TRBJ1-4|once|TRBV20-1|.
TGCAGTGCTCGGACAGAAAAGGAAAAACTGTTTTTT
CSARTEKEKLFF
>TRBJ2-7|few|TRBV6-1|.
TGTGCCAGCAGGGGAGGCCCGGGACCGCAATACGAGCAGTACTTC
CASRGGPGPQYEQYF
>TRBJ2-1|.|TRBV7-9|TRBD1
TGTGCCAGCAGCTTAGCTCGGACAGGGATTGACTATGAGCAGTTCTTC
CASSLARTGIDYEQFF
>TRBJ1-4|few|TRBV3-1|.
TGTGCCAGCAGCCATGGCAGCCCAACTAATGAAAAACTGTTTTTT
CASSHGSPTNEKLFF
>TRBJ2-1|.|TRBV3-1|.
TGTGCCAGCAGCTATGGATGGAATGAGCAGTTCTTC
CASSYGWNEQFF
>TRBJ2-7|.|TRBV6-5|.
TGTGCCAGCAGTCCTACAGGGATTTACGAGCAGTACTTC
CASSPTGIYEQYF
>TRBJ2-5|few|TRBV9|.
TGTGCCAGCAGCGTAGCTAGGGGGGGAGGCCCCCAGTACTTC
CASSVARGGGPQYF
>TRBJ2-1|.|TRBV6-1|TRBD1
TGTGCCAGCACTAAAACAGGGGGCGAGGGTAATGAGCAGTTCTTC
CASTKTGGEGNEQFF
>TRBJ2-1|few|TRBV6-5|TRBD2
TGTGCCAGCAGGGGCGGGGGACTCTACAATGAGCAGTTCTTC
CASRGGGLYNEQFF
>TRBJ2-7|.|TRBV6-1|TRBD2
TGTGCCAGCAGGGGACTAGCGGATTCCTCCTACGAGCAGTACTTC
CASRGLADSSYEQYF
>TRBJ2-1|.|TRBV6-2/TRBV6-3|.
TGTGCCAGCAGTTACTCCGGGCTCAATGAGCAGTTCTTC
CASSYSGLNEQFF
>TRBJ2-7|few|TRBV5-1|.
TGCGCCAGCAGCTTGGAGGTGGGGGCATACTACGAGCAGTACTTC
CASSLEVGAYYEQYF
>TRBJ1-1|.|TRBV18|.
TGTGCCAGCTCACCACCGGTCCAGAACACTGAAGCTTTCTTT
CASSPPVQNTEAFF
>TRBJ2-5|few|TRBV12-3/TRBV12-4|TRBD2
TGTGCCAGCTCTGGGAGGGCCCGAGTCGAGACCCAGTACTTC
CASSGRARVETQYF
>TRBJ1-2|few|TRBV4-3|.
TGCGCCAGCAGCCTCTCTGTGGAGCGCTATGGCTACACCTTC
CASSLSVERYGYTF
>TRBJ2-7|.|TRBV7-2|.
TGTGCCAGCAGCTTAGCGACGGCTCAGGGGGAGCAGTACTTC
CASSLATAQGEQYF
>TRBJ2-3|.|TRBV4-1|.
TGCGCCAGCAGCCAAGGAAGGGGAGATACGCAGTATTTT
CASSQGRGDTQYF
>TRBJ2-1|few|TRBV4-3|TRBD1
TGCGCCAGCAGCCAAGAGACAGGGGGCAATGAGCAGTTCTTC
CASSQETGGNEQFF
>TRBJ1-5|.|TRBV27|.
TGTGCCAGCAGTTTCGTAAATCAGCCCCAGCATTTT
CASSFVNQPQHF
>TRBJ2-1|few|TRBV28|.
TGTGCCAGCAGTTTATTGGCAGACCACAATGAGCAGTTCTTC
CASSLLADHNEQFF
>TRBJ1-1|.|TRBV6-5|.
TGTGCCAGCGCCCTGAACACTGAAGCTTTCTTT
CASALNTEAFF
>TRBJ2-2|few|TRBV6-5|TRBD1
TGTGCCAGCAGTCCTTGGGACAGGGAGGCCGGGGAGCTGTTTTTT
CASSPWDREAGELFF
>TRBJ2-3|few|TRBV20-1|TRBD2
TGCAGTGCTAGAAGAAGCGGGAGGCCAGATACGCAGTATTTT
CSARRSGRPDTQYF
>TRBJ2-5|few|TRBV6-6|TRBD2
TGTGCCAGCAGTGGTACCGAGGGACTAGCGGAAGAGACCCAGTACTTC
CASSGTEGLAEETQYF
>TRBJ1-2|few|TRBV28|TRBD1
TGTGCCAGCAGTTTATCCTTTATAACAGGGGGGGGCGGCGGTGACAGCTATGGCTACACCTTC
CASSLSFITGGGGGDSYGYTF
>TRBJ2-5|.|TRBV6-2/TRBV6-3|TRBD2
TGTGCCAGCAGTTACGGACTAGCGGGGGGAGGAGAGACCCAGTACTTC
CASSYGLAGGGETQYF
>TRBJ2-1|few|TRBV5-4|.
TGTGCCAGCAGCAAGTCCGGGACACATGACCATGAGCAGTTCTTC
CASSKSGTHDHEQFF
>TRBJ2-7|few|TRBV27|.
TGTGCCAGCTCTCGAGGGGGGGTCTCTTACGAGCAGTACTTC
CASSRGGVSYEQYF
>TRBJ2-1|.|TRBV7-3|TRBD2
TGTGCCAGCAGCTTAACGGCGGGAGGACGGGCTGAGCAGTTCTTC
CASSLTAGGRAEQFF
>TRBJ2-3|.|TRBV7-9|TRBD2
TGTGCCAGCAGCCAACTAGCGGGAGGGAGGGCAACAGATACGCAGTATTTT
CASSQLAGGRATDTQYF
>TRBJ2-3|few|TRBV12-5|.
TGTGCCAGTGGTTTGAGGGGGGGCGCGGCAGATACGCAGTATTTT
CASGLRGGAADTQYF
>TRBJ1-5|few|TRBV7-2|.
TGTGCCAGCAGCTTAAATTCGGGGGGCGCAAGCAATCAGCCCCAGCATTTT
CASSLNSGGASNQPQHF
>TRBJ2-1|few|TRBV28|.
TGTGCCAGCAGTTTATTGGCAGGGTGGAATGAGCAGTTCTTC
CASSLLAGWNEQFF
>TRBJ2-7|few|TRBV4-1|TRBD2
TGCGCCAGCAGCCGCCTAGCGGGGACGACCTACGAGCAGTACTTC
CASSRLAGTTYEQYF
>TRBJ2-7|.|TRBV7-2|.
TGTGCCAGCAGCTTAGCGCCTGCCCCTCCCTACGAGCAGTACTTC
CASSLAPAPPYEQYF
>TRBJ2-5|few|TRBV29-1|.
TGCAGCGTTGAGTCAGGCCCTTCACGGGAGACCCAGTACTTC
CSVESGPSRETQYF
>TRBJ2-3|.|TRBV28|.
TGTGCCAGCAGTGGCGGGTCGAGCGGCTATAAGACAGATACGCAGTATTTT
CASSGGSSGYKTDTQYF
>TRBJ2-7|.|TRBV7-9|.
TGTGCCAGCAGCTTAAGTGAGTTACCCTACGAGCAGTACTTC
CASSLSELPYEQYF
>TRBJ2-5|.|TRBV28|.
TGTGCCAGCAGCCCCCGTGGCTTGACCCAGTACTTC
CASSPRGLTQYF